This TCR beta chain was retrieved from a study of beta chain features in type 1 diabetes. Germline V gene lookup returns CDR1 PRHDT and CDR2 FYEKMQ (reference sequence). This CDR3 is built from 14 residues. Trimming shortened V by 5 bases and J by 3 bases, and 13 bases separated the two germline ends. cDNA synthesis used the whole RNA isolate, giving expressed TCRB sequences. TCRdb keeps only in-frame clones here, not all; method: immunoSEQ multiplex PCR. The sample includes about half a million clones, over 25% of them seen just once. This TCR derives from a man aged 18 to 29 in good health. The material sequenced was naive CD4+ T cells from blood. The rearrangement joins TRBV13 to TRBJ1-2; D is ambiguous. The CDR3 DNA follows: TGTGCCAGCAGCCCCCCCGGGGAATACTATGGCTACACCTTC. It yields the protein CASSPPGEYYGYTF.